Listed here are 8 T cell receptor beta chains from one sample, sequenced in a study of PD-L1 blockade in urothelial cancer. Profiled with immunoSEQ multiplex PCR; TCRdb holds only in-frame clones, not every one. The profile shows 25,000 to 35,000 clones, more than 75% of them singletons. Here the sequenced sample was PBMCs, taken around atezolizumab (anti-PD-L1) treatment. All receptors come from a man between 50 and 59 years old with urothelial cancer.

This chain's CDR3 is CASSVDPAGGPSFGELFF. The CDR3 nucleotides are TGTGCCAGCAGCGTAGATCCAGCGGGAGGGCCGAGTTTCGGGGAGCTGTTTTTT. The chain uses TRBV9 and TRBJ2-2; the match to TRBD2 covers 10 bases. Germline loops: CDR1 SGDLS, CDR2 YYNGEE. This CDR3 spans 18 amino acids. Trimming cost V 0 bases and J 7 bases; bases outside gene matches: 12.

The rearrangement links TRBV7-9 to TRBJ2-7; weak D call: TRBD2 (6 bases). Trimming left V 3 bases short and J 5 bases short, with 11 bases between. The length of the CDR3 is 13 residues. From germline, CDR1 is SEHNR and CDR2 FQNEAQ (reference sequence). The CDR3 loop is CASSFAGGHEQYF. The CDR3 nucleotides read TGTGCCAGCAGCTTCGCCGGGGGACACGAGCAGTACTTC.

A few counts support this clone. Here the CDR3 DNA reads TGTGCCAGCACCCCGGACACTTCGAACACTGAAGCTTTCTTT. Amino acids: CASTPDTSNTEAFF. The chain is built from TRBV7-9 and TRBJ1-1, with D tentatively TRBD1 (5 bases). The germline V and J ends were trimmed by 7 bases and 1 base, with 13 bases remaining between them. The V gene's germline CDR1 is SEHNR and CDR2 FQNEAQ (reference sequence). This CDR3 has 14 residues.

The CDR3 loop reads CASSQRWDKGAQVHIQYF. The CDR3 nucleotides are TGTGCCAGCAGCCAAAGATGGGACAAGGGGGCCCAGGTCCACATTCAGTACTTC. V and J are TRBV14 and TRBJ2-4; TRBD1 matches 7 bases. The CDR3 spans 18 residues. Per germline, CDR1 SGHDN and CDR2 FVKESK. J was trimmed by 8 bases and V by 2 bases; bases with no gene match: 18.

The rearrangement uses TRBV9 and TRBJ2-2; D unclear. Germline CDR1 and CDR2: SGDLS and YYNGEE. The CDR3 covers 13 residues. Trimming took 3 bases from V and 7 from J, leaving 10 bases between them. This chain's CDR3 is CASSDSPGGELFF. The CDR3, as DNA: TGTGCCAGCAGCGACAGCCCTGGCGGGGAGCTGTTTTTT. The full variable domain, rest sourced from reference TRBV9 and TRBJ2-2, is DSGVTQTPKHLITATGQRVTLRCSPRSGDLSVYWYQQSLDQGLQFLIQYYNGEERAKGNILERFSAQQFPDLHSELNLSSLELGDSALYFCASSDSPGGELFFGEGSRLTVL.

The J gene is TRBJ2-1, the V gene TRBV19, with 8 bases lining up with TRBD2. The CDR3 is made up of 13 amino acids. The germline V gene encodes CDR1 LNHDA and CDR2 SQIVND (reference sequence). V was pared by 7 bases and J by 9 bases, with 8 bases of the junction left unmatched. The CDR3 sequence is CASTSGLVGEQFF. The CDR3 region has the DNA TGTGCCAGTACCTCGGGACTAGTAGGTGAGCAGTTCTTC. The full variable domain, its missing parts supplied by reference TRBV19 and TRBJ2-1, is DGGITQSPKYLFRKEGQNVTLSCEQNLNHDAMYWYRQDPGQGLRLIYYSQIVNDFQKGDIAEGYSVSREKKESFPLTVTSAQKNPTAFYLCASTSGLVGEQFFGPGTRLTVL.

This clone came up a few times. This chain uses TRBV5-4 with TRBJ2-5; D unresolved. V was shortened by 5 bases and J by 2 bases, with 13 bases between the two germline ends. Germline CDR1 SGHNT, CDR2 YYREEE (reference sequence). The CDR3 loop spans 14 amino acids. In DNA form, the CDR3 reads TGTGCCAGCAGATTCGACTCCGATCAAGAGACCCAGTACTTC. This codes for CASRFDSDQETQYF.

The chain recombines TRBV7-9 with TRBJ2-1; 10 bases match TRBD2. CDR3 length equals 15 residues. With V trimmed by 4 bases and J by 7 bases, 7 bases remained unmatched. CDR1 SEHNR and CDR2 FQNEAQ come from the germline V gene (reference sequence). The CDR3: CASSYQRGGTNEQFF. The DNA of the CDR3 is TGTGCCAGCAGCTATCAGCGGGGGGGCACTAATGAGCAGTTCTTC.